This TCR beta chain derives from a study of T cell repertoires in cytomegalovirus infection. The overall study: In public TCR beta signatures, there were indications of both CMV infection and matching HLA type.

Per germline, CDR1 MNHEY and CDR2 SMNVEV (reference sequence). V lost 11 bases, J lost 8 bases, and 13 bases lay in between. The CDR3 contains 12 residues. Points on this clonotype: Antigen unknown.

MiXCR was run by TCRdb on the reads, yielding one entry per CDR3 protein. This sample yields about 740,000 distinct CDR3 sequences, of which 35% are seen a single time; under 3% belongs to the top ten. Study-level points and caveats: The cumulative frequency of public TCR beta families identified carriers of CMV plus the relevant HLA.

This TCR derives from a human donor in good health (CMV status not recorded). Some clones in this sample may be carry-over from other donors' samples. The material sequenced was PBMCs. V gene TRBV27 combines with J gene TRBJ1-6, with D uncertain. Written as DNA, the CDR3 is TGTGCCCGAGGAGCCCCCCATTCACCCCTCCACTTT. Encoded protein: CARGAPHSPLHF.